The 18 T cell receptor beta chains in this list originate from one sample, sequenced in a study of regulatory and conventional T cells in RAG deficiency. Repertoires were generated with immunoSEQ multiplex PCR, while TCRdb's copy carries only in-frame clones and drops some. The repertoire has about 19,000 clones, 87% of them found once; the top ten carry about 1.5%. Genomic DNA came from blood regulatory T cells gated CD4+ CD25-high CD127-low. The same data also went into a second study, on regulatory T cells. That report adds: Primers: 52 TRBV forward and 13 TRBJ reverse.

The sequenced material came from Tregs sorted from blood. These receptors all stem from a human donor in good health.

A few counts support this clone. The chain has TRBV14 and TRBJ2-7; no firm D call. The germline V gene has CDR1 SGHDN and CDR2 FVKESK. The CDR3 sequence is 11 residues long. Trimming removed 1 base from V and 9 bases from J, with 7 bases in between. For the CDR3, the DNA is TGTGCCAGCAGCCAAGGGGCACGGCAGTACTTC. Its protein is CASSQGARQYF.

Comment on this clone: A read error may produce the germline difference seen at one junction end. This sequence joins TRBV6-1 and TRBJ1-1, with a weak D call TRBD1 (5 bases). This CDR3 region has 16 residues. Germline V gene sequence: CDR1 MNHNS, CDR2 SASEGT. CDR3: CAGSGHRRLMNTEAFF. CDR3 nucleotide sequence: TGTGCCGGCAGTGGCCACAGGAGACTTATGAACACTGAAGCTTTCTTT.

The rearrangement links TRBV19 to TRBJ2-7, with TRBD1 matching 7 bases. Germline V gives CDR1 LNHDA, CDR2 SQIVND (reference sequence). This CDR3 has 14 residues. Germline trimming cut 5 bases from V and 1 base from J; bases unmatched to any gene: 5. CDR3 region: CASSWDSKSYEQYF. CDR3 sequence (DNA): TGTGCCAGTAGTTGGGACAGCAAATCCTACGAGCAGTACTTC.

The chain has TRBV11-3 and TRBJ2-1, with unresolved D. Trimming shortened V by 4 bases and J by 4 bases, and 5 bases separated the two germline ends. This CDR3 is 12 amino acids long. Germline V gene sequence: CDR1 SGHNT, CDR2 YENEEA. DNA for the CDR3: TGTGCCAGCAGCTCCGGGTACAATGAGCAGTTCTTC. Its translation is CASSSGYNEQFF.

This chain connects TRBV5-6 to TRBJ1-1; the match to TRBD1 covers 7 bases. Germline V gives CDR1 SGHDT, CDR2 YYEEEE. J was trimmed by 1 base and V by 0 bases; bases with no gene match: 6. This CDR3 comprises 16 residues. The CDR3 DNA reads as TGTGCCAGCAGCTTGGTTGGGACAGCCAAGAACACTGAAGCTTTCTTT. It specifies CASSLVGTAKNTEAFF. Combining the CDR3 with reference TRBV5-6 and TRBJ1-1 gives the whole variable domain DAGVTQSPTHLIKTRGQQVTLRCSPKSGHDTVSWYQQALGQGPQFIFQYYEEEERQRGNFPDRFSGHQFPNYSSELNVNALLLGDSALYLCASSLVGTAKNTEAFFGQGTRLTVV.

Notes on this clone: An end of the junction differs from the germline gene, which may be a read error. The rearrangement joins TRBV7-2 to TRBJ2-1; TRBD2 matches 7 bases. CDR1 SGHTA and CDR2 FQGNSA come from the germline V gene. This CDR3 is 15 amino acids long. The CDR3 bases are TGTGCCAGCAGCCCGCGGGGGAGCTCCTACGATGAGCAGTTCTTC. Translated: CASSPRGSSYDEQFF. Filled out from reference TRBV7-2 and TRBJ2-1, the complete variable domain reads GAGVSQSPSNKVTEKGKDVELRCDPISGHTALYWYRQSLGQGLEFLIYFQGNSAPDKSGLPSDRFSAERTGGSVSTLTIQRTQQEDSAVYLCASSPRGSSYDEQFFGPGTRLTVL.

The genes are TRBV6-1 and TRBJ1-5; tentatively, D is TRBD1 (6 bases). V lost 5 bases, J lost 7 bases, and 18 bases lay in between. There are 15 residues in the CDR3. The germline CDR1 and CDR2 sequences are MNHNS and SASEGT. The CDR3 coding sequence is TGTGCCAGCAGTAAGCAGGGGAGGGAGAGACAGCCCCAGCATTTT. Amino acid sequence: CASSKQGRERQPQHF.

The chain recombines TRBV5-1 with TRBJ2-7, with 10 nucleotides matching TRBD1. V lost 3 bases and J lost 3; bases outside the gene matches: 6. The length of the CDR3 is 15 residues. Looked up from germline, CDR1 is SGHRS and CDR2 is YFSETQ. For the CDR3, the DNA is TGCGCCAGCAGCTCCGGGGACAGGGGTTTCTACGAGCAGTACTTC. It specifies CASSSGDRGFYEQYF.

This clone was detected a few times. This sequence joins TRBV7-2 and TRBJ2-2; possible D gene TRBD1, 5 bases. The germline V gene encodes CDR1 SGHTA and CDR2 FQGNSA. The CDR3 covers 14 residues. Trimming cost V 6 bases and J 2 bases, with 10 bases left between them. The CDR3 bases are TGTGCCAGCAGTAAACAGGTTAACACCGGGGAGCTGTTTTTT. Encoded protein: CASSKQVNTGELFF. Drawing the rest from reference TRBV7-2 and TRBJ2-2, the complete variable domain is GAGVSQSPSNKVTEKGKDVELRCDPISGHTALYWYRQSLGQGLEFLIYFQGNSAPDKSGLPSDRFSAERTGGSVSTLTIQRTQQEDSAVYLCASSKQVNTGELFFGEGSRLTVL.

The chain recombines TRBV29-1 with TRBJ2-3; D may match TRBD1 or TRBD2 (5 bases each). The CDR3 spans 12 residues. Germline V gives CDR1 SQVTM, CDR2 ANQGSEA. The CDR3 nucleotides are TGCAGAGCCGGGACCTACACAGATACGCAGTATTTT. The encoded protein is CRAGTYTDTQYF.

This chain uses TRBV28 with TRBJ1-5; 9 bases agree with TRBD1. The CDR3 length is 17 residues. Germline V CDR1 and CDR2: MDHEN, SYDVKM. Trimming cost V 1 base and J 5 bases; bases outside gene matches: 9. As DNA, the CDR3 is TGTGCCAGCAGTTTATTATTAGGGGACAGGGAACATCAGCCCCAGCATTTT. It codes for CASSLLLGDREHQPQHF.

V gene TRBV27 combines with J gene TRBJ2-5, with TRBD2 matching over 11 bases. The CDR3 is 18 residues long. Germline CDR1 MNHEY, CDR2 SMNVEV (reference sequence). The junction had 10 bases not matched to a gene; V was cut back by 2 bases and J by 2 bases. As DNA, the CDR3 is TGTGCCAGCAGTTTAGTTCCTAGCGGGAGGCCAGGTCAAGAGACCCAGTACTTC. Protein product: CASSLVPSGRPGQETQYF.

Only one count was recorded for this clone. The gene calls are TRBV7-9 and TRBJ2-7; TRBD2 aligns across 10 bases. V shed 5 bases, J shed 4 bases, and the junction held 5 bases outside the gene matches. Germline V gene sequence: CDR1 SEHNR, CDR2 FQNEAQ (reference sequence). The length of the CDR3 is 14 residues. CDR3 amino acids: CASSRGLALYEQYF. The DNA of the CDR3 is TGTGCCAGCAGCCGGGGACTAGCGCTTTACGAGCAGTACTTC.

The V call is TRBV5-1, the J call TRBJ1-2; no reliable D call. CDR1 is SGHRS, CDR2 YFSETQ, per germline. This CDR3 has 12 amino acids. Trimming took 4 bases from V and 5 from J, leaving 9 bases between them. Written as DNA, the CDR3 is TGCGCCAGCAGCACCTTTGGATATGGCTACACCTTC. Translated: CASSTFGYGYTF. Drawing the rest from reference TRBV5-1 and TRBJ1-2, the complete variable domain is KAGVTQTPRYLIKTRGQQVTLSCSPISGHRSVSWYQQTPGQGLQFLFEYFSETQRNKGNFPGRFSGRQFSNSRSEMNVSTLELGDSALYLCASSTFGYGYTFGSGTRLTVV.

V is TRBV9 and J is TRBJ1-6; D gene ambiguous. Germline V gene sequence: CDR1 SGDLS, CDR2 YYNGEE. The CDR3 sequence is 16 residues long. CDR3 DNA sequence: TGTGCAAGCTACACCCCTAACATTATCTGGAATTCACCCCTCCACTTT. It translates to CASYTPNIIWNSPLHF.

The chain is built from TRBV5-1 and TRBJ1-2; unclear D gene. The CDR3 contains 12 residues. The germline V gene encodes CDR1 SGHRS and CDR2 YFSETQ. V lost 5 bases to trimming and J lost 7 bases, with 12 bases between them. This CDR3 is CASRGEMGGYTF. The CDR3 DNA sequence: TGCGCCAGCAGGGGAGAGATGGGTGGCTACACCTTC.

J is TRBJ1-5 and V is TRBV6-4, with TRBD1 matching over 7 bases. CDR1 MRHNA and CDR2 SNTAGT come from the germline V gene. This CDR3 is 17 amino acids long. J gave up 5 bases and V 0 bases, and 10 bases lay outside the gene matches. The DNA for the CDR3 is TGTGCCAGCAGTGACTCGATATATGGCAGGGGGGATCAGCCCCAGCATTTT. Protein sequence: CASSDSIYGRGDQPQHF.

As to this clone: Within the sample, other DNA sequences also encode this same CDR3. CDR3 DNA: TGTGCCAGCAGCCCCCGGGACGGCTCCTACAATGAGCAGTTCTTC. Amino acid sequence: CASSPRDGSYNEQFF. V usage is TRBV11-2 and J usage is TRBJ2-1; D tentatively fits TRBD1 or TRBD2 (5 bases each). Trimming took 5 bases from V and 0 from J, leaving 11 bases between them. CDR1 and CDR2 from the germline V gene are SGHAT and FQNNGV. The CDR3 covers 15 residues.